What follows describes a single T cell receptor (beta chain). This sample is drawn from a study of blood T cell repertoires in COVID-19. Study overall: Sample material is recorded as cDNA or gDNA derived from T cells, B-cell-depleted T cells, or PBMCs.

Original processing methods: Reference gene primer amplification yielded estimated nucleated cell counts. Some clones are missing from TCRdb's copy, which holds only in-frame ones; the method was immunoSEQ multiplex PCR. The DNA gave D and trimming, while V, J and clone size come from that table. The sample lists some 80,000 clones, 90% occurring once. J was trimmed by 0 bases and V by 6 bases; bases with no gene match: 3. The length of the CDR3 is 15 residues. Germline CDR1 and CDR2: SSHAT and FNYEAQ (reference sequence). This sequence joins TRBV7-7 and TRBJ2-2; 8 bases match TRBD1. Sequenced material: peripheral blood. This TCR was recovered from a woman aged 80 or over with active or convalescent COVID-19. This CDR3 is CASSQDRANTGELFF. In nucleotides, the CDR3 is TGTGCCAGCAGTCAGGACAGGGCGAACACCGGGGAGCTGTTTTTT. Variable domain in full (rest from reference TRBV7-7 and TRBJ2-2): GAGVSQSPRYKVTKRGQDVTLRCDPISSHATLYWYQQALGQGPEFLTYFNYEAQPDKSGLPSDRFSAERPEGSISTLTIQRTEQRDSAMYRCASSQDRANTGELFFGEGSRLTVL.